The next 22 T cell receptor beta chains were all read from a single sample in a study of T cells in tuberculosis. Profiled with immunoSEQ multiplex PCR; TCRdb holds only in-frame clones, not every one. The sample lists some 30,000 clones; 87% were seen once. This sample's time point: new active TB diagnosis, blood taken before or within 7 days of starting treatment. The sample was PBMCs, taken at tuberculosis diagnosis. The receptors shown here come from an adult with tuberculosis.

The rearrangement links TRBV10-3 to TRBJ1-2, with 9 bases lining up with TRBD1. Germline loops: CDR1 ENHRY, CDR2 SYGVKD. Trimming removed 0 bases from V and 7 bases from J; junction bases left unmatched: 0. This CDR3 contains 13 residues. The CDR3 spells CAISESDRGGYTF. The CDR3 DNA is TGTGCCATCAGTGAGTCGGACAGGGGTGGCTACACCTTC.

V and J are TRBV6-1 and TRBJ1-4; D remains ambiguous. Germline V gene lookup returns CDR1 MNHNS and CDR2 SASEGT. V was clipped by 4 bases and J by 7 bases, with 13 bases between them. There are 14 residues in the CDR3. The CDR3 region is CASSGQEGSEKLFF. CDR3 sequence (DNA): TGTGCCAGCAGTGGACAAGAGGGTAGTGAAAAACTGTTTTTT.

V is TRBV7-2 and J is TRBJ1-1, with a possible D match to TRBD1 (5 bases). V was clipped by 2 bases and J by 7 bases, with 14 bases between them. The germline V gene has CDR1 SGHTA and CDR2 FQGNSA. The CDR3 length is 14 residues. CDR3 in amino acids: CASSLQGGMDEAFF. In DNA, the CDR3 is TGTGCCAGCAGCTTACAGGGTGGAATGGATGAAGCTTTCTTT. The whole variable domain, remainder taken from reference TRBV7-2 and TRBJ1-1, is GAGVSQSPSNKVTEKGKDVELRCDPISGHTALYWYRQSLGQGLEFLIYFQGNSAPDKSGLPSDRFSAERTGGSVSTLTIQRTQQEDSAVYLCASSLQGGMDEAFFGQGTRLTVV.

The chain employs TRBV10-3 and TRBJ2-1, with 9 bases identical to TRBD1. Germline V gives CDR1 ENHRY, CDR2 SYGVKD. Trimming removed 8 bases from V and 1 base from J; junction bases left unmatched: 6. This CDR3 has 15 residues. CDR3 sequence reads: CAISYDRGSYNEQFF. DNA for the CDR3: TGTGCCATCTCCTATGACAGGGGGTCCTACAATGAGCAGTTCTTC.

The CDR3 DNA follows: TGCGCCAGCAGCCAAGATCCGGGGGACTCGCTGAATACGCAGTATTTT. Amino acids: CASSQDPGDSLNTQYF. The rearrangement links TRBV4-3 to TRBJ2-3; TRBD2 might be the D (6 bases). V was clipped by 0 bases and J by 7 bases, with 17 bases between them. Germline CDR1 is LGHNA and CDR2 is YSLEER. This CDR3 region has 16 residues.

Written as DNA, the CDR3 is TGTGCCTGGGGGGAGTCCTCTGGGGCCAACGTCCTGACTTTC. This translates into CAWGESSGANVLTF. The rearrangement links TRBV30 to TRBJ2-6, with TRBD2 as a possible D gene (5 bases). CDR3 length: 14 amino acids. Germline lookup yields CDR1 GTSNPN and CDR2 SVGIG (reference sequence). Trimming removed 5 bases at V and 0 bases at J, with 8 bases between.

The chain carries TRBV19 and TRBJ2-1, with D possibly being TRBD2 (5 bases). CDR1 and CDR2 (germline): LNHDA, SQIVND (reference sequence). The ends were cut back, 3 bases at V and 3 bases at J, with 6 bases in the middle. The CDR3 spans 13 residues. CDR3 residues: CASSIRDYNEQFF. CDR3 coding DNA: TGTGCCAGTAGTATTCGGGACTACAATGAGCAGTTCTTC.

The J gene is TRBJ1-1, the V gene TRBV6-1, with TRBD1 matching over 8 bases. Trimming took 8 bases from V and 4 from J; bases not matched to a gene: 9. Germline assignment: CDR1 MNHNS and CDR2 SASEGT. This CDR3 region has 14 residues. CDR3 nucleotide sequence: TGTGCCAGCCACCGACAGGGGCGTGTCACTGAAGCTTTCTTT. Encoded protein: CASHRQGRVTEAFF.

The chain uses TRBV5-4 and TRBJ1-6, with a tentative D call TRBD1 (6 bases). Trimming removed 4 bases from V and 9 bases from J, with 14 bases in between. Germline V gives CDR1 SGHNT, CDR2 YYREEE (reference sequence). The CDR3 extends over 14 amino acids. The CDR3 sequence: CASSDRYASSPLHF. CDR3 coding DNA: TGTGCCAGCAGCGACAGGTACGCGAGTTCACCCCTCCACTTT.

This sequence joins TRBV9 and TRBJ2-5; perhaps TRBD2 as D (5 bases). The germline V and J ends were trimmed by 5 bases and 4 bases, with 18 bases remaining between them. The CDR3 totals 15 residues. Looked up from germline, CDR1 is SGDLS and CDR2 is YYNGEE. CDR3 bases: TGTGCCAGCAGTTTCACCGGACTCAGCTCAGAGACCCAGTACTTC. It specifies CASSFTGLSSETQYF.

This clone was detected once. The chain is built from TRBV10-2 and TRBJ2-3; TRBD2 matches 11 bases. The V gene end was trimmed by 4 bases and the J gene end by 1 base; junction bases not matched to a gene: 4. This CDR3 is 16 amino acids long. Germline V gene data show CDR1 as WSHSY and CDR2 as SAAADI. The CDR3 sequence: CASSGLAGPGTDTQYF. CDR3 nucleotide sequence: TGCGCCAGCAGTGGACTAGCGGGACCAGGCACAGATACGCAGTATTTT.

V gene TRBV30 combines with J gene TRBJ2-5; D uncertain. This CDR3 has 11 amino acids. Looked up from germline, CDR1 is GTSNPN and CDR2 is SVGIG (reference sequence). V was shortened by 6 bases and J by 0 bases, with 5 bases between the two germline ends. The CDR3 nucleotides are TGTGCCTGTTCAGACCAAGAGACCCAGTACTTC. Protein sequence: CACSDQETQYF. Based on the CDR3 plus reference TRBV30 and TRBJ2-5, the full variable domain is SQTIHQWPATLVQPVGSPLSLECTVEGTSNPNLYWYRQAAGRGLQLLFYSVGIGQISSEVPQNLSASRPQDRQFILSSKKLLLSDSGFYLCACSDQETQYFGPGTRLLVL.

This rearrangement joins TRBV5-6 to TRBJ2-5; 9 nucleotides align to TRBD1. This CDR3 comprises 14 residues. The V gene's germline CDR1 is SGHDT and CDR2 YYEEEE. With V trimmed by 2 bases and J by 5 bases, 4 bases remained unmatched. The CDR3 sequence is CASSLTGGGETQYF. CDR3 bases: TGTGCCAGCAGCTTAACAGGGGGCGGGGAGACCCAGTACTTC.

This rearrangement joins TRBV2 to TRBJ1-4; a possible D gene is TRBD1 (5 bases). Trimming removed 5 bases at V and 12 bases at J, with 10 bases between. CDR3 size: 11 residues. Per germline, CDR1 SNHLY and CDR2 FYNNEI. The CDR3 DNA reads as TGTGCCAGCAGTCGACAGTACGAACTGTTTTTT. This translates into CASSRQYELFF.

The table lists this clone with a count of one. The J gene is TRBJ1-5, the V gene TRBV28; D may be TRBD1 (6 bases). Trimming left V 6 bases short and J 0 bases short, with 9 bases between. Germline V gene data show CDR1 as MDHEN and CDR2 as SYDVKM. The CDR3 totals 14 residues. The chain's CDR3 is CASRDRNSNQPQHF. CDR3 sequence (DNA): TGTGCCAGCAGAGACAGGAATAGCAATCAGCCCCAGCATTTT.

The J gene is TRBJ2-1, the V gene TRBV5-1; TRBD2 matches at 7 bases. V trimming: 4 bases; J trimming: 5 bases; junction bases outside the gene matches: 9. Germline lookup yields CDR1 SGHRS and CDR2 YFSETQ. The CDR3 extends over 15 amino acids. This chain's CDR3 is CASSKSGTTNNEQFF. DNA of the CDR3: TGCGCCAGCAGCAAATCCGGGACTACCAACAATGAGCAGTTCTTC.

The count of this clone is one. The chain is built from TRBV27 and TRBJ2-7; 8 bases are shared with TRBD2. Germline CDR1 is MNHEY and CDR2 is SMNVEV (reference sequence). With 5 bases clipped from V and 2 bases from J, the junction kept 5 bases outside the gene matches. CDR3 size: 14 residues. The CDR3 spells CASSLLAATYEQYF. Written as DNA, the CDR3 is TGTGCCAGCAGTCTACTAGCGGCAACCTACGAGCAGTACTTC.

The rearrangement uses TRBV5-1 and TRBJ1-4, with TRBD1 as a possible D gene (5 bases). The CDR3 is made up of 16 amino acids. Per the germline V gene, CDR1 is SGHRS and CDR2 is YFSETQ. The germline V and J ends were trimmed by 7 bases and 1 base, with 17 bases remaining between them. The CDR3 DNA reads as TGCGCCAGCTCCTCTGGCGGGGGAGTAACTAATGAAAAACTGTTTTTT. This gives the protein CASSSGGGVTNEKLFF. Together with reference TRBV5-1 and TRBJ1-4, the CDR3 gives the full variable domain: KAGVTQTPRYLIKTRGQQVTLSCSPISGHRSVSWYQQTPGQGLQFLFEYFSETQRNKGNFPGRFSGRQFSNSRSEMNVSTLELGDSALYLCASSSGGGVTNEKLFFGSGTQLSVL.

The V gene is TRBV18, the J gene TRBJ2-1, with TRBD2 matching over 8 bases. The J segment lost 0 bases and the V segment lost 6 bases, leaving 7 bases of the junction unmatched. Germline-derived CDR1 and CDR2 are KGHSH and LQKENI. The CDR3 is 16 residues long. The CDR3 loop is CASSQRSGSSYNEQFF. The CDR3 DNA sequence: TGTGCCAGCTCCCAACGAAGCGGGAGCTCCTACAATGAGCAGTTCTTC.

CDR3 bases: TGTGCCAGCAGGGAGGGATGGACAGGGTTTATGGAAGCTTTCTTT. Amino acid sequence: CASREGWTGFMEAFF. The rearrangement joins TRBV6-5 to TRBJ1-1; 8 bases agree with TRBD1. J gave up 8 bases and V 6 bases, and 14 bases lay outside the gene matches. The CDR3 has 15 amino acids. The V gene's germline CDR1 is MNHEY and CDR2 SVGAGI.

V gene TRBV2 combines with J gene TRBJ2-5; D perhaps matches TRBD1 (5 bases). The CDR3 length is 13 residues. Trimming pared 8 bases from V and 5 bases from J, leaving 15 bases between. CDR1 and CDR2 from the germline V gene are SNHLY and FYNNEI. CDR3 bases: TGTGCCAGCCAGAGACAGTTAGTTGAGACCCAGTACTTC. As protein: CASQRQLVETQYF.

This sequence joins TRBV6-5 and TRBJ1-2, with TRBD1 as a possible D gene (5 bases). Germline CDR1 reads MNHEY; CDR2 reads SVGAGI. V gave up 4 bases and J gave up 8 bases, with 8 bases separating them. The CDR3 is 11 residues long. CDR3 residues: CASSSGLGYTF. The CDR3 DNA follows: TGTGCCAGCAGTTCAGGGTTAGGCTACACCTTC.